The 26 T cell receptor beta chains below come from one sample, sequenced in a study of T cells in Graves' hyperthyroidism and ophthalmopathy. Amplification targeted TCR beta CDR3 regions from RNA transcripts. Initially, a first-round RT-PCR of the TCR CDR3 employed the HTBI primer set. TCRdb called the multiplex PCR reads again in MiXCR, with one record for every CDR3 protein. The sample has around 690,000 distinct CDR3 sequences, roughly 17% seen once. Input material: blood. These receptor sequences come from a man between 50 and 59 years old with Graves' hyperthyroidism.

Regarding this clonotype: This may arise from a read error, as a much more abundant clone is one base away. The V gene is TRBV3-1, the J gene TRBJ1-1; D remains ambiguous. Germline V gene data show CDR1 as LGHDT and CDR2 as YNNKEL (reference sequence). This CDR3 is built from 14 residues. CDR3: CASSQRTLNTEASF. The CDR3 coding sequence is TGTGCCAGCAGCCAACGGACCTTGAACACTGAAGCTTCCTTT.

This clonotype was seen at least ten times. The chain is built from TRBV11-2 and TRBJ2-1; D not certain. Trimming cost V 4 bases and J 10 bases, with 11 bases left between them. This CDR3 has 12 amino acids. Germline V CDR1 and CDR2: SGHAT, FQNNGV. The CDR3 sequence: CASSYTPPEQFF. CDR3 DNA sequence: TGTGCCAGCAGCTACACCCCCCCCGAGCAGTTCTTC.

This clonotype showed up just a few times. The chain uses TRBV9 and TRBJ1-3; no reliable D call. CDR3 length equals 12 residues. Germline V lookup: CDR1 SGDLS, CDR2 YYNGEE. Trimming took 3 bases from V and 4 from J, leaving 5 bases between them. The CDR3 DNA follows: TGTGCCAGCAGCGCTTGGGGAAACACCATATATTTT. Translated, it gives CASSAWGNTIYF.

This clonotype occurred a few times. CDR3 protein: CASSPQGDGNQPQHF. The CDR3 DNA is TGTGCCAGCAGTCCTCAGGGTGATGGCAATCAGCCCCAGCATTTT. The chain is built from TRBV6-1 and TRBJ1-5; D may be TRBD1 (5 bases). Between the trimmed V and J ends, which lost 5 bases and 2 bases, there was a span of 13 bases. The CDR3 is 15 amino acids. Germline CDR1 MNHNS, CDR2 SASEGT.

CDR3 coding DNA: TGTGCCAGCAGTTTATCTGCTGCGAACACCGGGGAGCTGTTTTTT. Translating gives CASSLSAANTGELFF. V is TRBV28 and J is TRBJ2-2; no firm D call. The CDR3 spans 15 residues. V lost 1 base to trimming and J lost 0 bases, with 6 bases between them. Germline CDR1 and CDR2: MDHEN and SYDVKM. The complete variable domain, with remaining parts taken from reference TRBV28 and TRBJ2-2, reads DVKVTQSSRYLVKRTGEKVFLECVQDMDHENMFWYRQDPGLGLRLIYFSYDVKMKEKGDIPEGYSVSREKKERFSLILESASTNQTSMYLCASSLSAANTGELFFGEGSRLTVL.

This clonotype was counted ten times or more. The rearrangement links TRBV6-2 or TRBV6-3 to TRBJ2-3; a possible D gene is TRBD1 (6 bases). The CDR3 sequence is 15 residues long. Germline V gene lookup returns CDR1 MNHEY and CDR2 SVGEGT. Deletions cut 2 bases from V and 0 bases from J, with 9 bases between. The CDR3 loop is CASSYVQGSTDTQYF. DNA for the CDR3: TGTGCCAGCAGTTACGTGCAGGGGAGCACAGATACGCAGTATTTT.

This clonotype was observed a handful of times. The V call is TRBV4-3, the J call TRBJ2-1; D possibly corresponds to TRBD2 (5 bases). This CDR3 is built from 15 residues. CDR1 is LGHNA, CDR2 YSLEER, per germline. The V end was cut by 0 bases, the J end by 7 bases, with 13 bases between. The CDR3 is CASSQDFTSWNEQFF. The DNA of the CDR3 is TGCGCCAGCAGCCAAGATTTTACTAGTTGGAATGAGCAGTTCTTC.

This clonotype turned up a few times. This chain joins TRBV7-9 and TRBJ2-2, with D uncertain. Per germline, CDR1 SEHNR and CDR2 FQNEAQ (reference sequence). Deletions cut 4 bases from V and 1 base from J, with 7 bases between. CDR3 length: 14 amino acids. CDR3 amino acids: CASSSTENTGELFF. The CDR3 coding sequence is TGTGCCAGCAGCTCGACGGAGAACACCGGGGAGCTGTTTTTT.

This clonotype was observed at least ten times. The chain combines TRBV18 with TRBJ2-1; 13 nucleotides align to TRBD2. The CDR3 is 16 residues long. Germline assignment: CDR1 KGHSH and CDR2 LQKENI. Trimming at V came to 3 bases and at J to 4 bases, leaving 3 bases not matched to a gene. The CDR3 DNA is TGTGCCAGCTCACCTTCGACTAGCGGGAGGTACAATGAGCAGTTCTTC. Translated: CASSPSTSGRYNEQFF.

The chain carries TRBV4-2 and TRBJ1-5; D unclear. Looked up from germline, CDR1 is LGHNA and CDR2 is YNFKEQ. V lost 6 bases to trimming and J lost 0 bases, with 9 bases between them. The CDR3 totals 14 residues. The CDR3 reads CASRTMHSNQPQHF. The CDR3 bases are TGTGCCAGCAGGACTATGCATAGCAATCAGCCCCAGCATTTT.

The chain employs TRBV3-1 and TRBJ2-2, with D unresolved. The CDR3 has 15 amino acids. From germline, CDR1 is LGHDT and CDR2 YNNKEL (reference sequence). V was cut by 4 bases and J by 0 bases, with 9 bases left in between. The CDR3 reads CASSRRGANTGELFF. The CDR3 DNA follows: TGTGCCAGCAGCCGGCGCGGCGCGAACACCGGGGAGCTGTTTTTT.

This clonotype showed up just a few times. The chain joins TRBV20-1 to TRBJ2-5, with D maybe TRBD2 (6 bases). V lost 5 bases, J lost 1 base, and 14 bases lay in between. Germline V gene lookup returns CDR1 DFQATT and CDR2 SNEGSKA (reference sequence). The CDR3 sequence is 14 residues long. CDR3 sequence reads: CSAPEAGLQETQYF. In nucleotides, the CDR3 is TGCAGTGCTCCAGAGGCGGGGCTCCAAGAGACCCAGTACTTC.

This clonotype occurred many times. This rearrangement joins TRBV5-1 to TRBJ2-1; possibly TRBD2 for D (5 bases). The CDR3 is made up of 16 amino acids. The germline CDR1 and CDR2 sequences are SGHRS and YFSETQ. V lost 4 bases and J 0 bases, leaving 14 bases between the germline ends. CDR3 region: CASSVRSGDSYNEQFF. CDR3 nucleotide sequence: TGCGCCAGCAGCGTTAGGAGCGGAGACTCCTACAATGAGCAGTTCTTC.

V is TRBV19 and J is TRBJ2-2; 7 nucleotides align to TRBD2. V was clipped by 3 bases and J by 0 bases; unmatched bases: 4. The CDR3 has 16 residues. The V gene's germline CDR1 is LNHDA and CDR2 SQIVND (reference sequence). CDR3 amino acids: CASSIFGLANTGELFF. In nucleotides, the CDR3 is TGTGCCAGTAGTATTTTTGGACTAGCGAACACCGGGGAGCTGTTTTTT.

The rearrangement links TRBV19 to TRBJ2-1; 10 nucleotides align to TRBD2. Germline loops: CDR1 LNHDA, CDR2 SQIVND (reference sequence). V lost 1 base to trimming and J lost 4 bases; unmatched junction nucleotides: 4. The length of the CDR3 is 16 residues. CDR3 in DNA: TGTGCCAGTAGTATAGGCCTAGCGGGAGCTTACAATGAGCAGTTCTTC. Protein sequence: CASSIGLAGAYNEQFF.

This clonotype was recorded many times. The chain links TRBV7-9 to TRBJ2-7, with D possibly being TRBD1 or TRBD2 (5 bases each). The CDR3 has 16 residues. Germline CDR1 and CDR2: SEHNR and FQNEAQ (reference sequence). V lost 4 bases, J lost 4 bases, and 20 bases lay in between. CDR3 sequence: CASSSRGRMTIYEQYF. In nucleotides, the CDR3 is TGTGCCAGCAGCTCGAGGGGACGGATGACTATTTACGAGCAGTACTTC.

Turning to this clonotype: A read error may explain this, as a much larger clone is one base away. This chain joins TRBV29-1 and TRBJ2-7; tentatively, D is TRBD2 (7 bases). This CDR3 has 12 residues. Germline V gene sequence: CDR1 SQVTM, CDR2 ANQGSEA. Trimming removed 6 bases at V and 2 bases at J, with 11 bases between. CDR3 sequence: CSVGGAPYEQYF. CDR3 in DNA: TGCAGCGTAGGGGGGGCCCCCTACGAGCAGTACTTC.

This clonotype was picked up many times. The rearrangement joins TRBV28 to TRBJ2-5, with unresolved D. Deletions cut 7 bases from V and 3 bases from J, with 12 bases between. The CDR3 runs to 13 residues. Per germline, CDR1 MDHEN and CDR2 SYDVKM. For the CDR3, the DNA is TGTGCCAGCATCCCTGGAAGAGAAGAGACCCAGTACTTC. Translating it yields CASIPGREETQYF.

The CDR3 nucleotides are TGTGCCAGCCAACAGACAGTTGGTCCCTACAATGAGCAGTTCTTC. Protein product: CASQQTVGPYNEQFF. The gene calls are TRBV7-8 and TRBJ2-1, with D possibly being TRBD1 (5 bases). Germline CDR1 reads SGHVS; CDR2 reads FQNEAQ. V shed 8 bases and J shed 2 bases, with 16 bases lying between them. The CDR3 loop spans 15 amino acids. The complete variable domain, with remaining parts taken from reference TRBV7-8 and TRBJ2-1, reads GAGVSQSPRYKVAKRGQDVALRCDPISGHVSLFWYQQALGQGPEFLTYFQNEAQLDKSGLPSDRFFAERPEGSVSTLKIQRTQQEDSAVYLCASQQTVGPYNEQFFGPGTRLTVL.

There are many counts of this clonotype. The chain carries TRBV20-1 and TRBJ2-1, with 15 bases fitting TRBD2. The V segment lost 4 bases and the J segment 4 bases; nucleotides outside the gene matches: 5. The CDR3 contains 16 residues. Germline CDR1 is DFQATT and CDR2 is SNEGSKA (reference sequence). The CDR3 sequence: CSANGGLAGGYNEQFF. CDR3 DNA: TGCAGTGCTAACGGGGGACTAGCGGGAGGTTACAATGAGCAGTTCTTC.

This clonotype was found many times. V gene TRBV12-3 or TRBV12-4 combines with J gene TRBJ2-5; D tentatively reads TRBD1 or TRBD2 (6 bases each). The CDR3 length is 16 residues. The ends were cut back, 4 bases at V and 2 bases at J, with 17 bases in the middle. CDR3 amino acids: CASSSIAWGAQETQYF. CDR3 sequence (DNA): TGTGCCAGCAGTTCCATCGCGTGGGGGGCTCAAGAGACCCAGTACTTC.

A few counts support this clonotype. The CDR3 protein is CASSETSGIRETQYF. For the CDR3, the DNA is TGTGCCAGCAGTGAGACTAGCGGGATTAGGGAGACCCAGTACTTC. The J gene is TRBJ2-5, the V gene TRBV25-1, with 11 bases aligning to TRBD2. V lost 3 bases to trimming and J lost 5 bases; unmatched junction nucleotides: 5. The CDR3 runs to 15 residues. The germline V gene has CDR1 MGHDK and CDR2 SYGVNS.

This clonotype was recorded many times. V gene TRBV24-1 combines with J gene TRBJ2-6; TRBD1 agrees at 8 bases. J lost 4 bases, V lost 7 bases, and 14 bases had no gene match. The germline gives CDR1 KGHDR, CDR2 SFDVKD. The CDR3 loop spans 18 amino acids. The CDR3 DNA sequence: TGTGCCACCAGCGAGGGACAGGCAATACCCTCCGGGGCCAACGTCCTGACTTTC. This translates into CATSEGQAIPSGANVLTF.

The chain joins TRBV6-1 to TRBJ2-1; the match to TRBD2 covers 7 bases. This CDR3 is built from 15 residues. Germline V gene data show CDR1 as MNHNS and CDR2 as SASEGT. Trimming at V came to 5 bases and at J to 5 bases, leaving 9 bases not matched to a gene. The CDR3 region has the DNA TGTGCCAGCAGTCCCCTCGTGGGAGGGAACAATGAGCAGTTCTTC. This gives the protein CASSPLVGGNNEQFF.

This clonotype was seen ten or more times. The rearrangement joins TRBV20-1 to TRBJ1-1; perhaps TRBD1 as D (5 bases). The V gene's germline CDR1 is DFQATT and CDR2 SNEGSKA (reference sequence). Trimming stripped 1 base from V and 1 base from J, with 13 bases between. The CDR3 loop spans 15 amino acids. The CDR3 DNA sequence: TGCAGTGCTAGAGGTGGGTTTACAGGGAACACTGAAGCTTTCTTT. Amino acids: CSARGGFTGNTEAFF.

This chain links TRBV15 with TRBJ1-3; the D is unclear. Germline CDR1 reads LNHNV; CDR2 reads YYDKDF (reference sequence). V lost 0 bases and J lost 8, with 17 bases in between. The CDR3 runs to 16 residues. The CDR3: CATSRDPELFMDTIYF. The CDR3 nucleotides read TGTGCCACCAGCAGAGATCCTGAACTGTTCATGGACACCATATATTTT.